This passage covers 8 T cell receptor beta chains from one sample sequenced in a study of shared clonotypes between healthy human individuals. Libraries were prepared by immunoSEQ multiplex PCR; TCRdb keeps only in-frame clonotypes and omits some of them. The sample shows 850,000 to 1,100,000 clones, roughly 77% of them seen only once. The specimen was memory CD4+ T cells from PBMCs. Stated subset: CD45RA-negative fraction. These receptor sequences come from a man aged 18 to 29 in good health. Some clones in this sample may be carry-over from other donors' samples.

This clone has a handful of counts. The genes are TRBV30 and TRBJ1-2, with 9 nucleotides matching TRBD1. This CDR3 contains 14 residues. J was trimmed by 4 bases and V by 2 bases; bases with no gene match: 5. Germline V gene sequence: CDR1 GTSNPN, CDR2 SVGIG (reference sequence). The CDR3 nucleotides are TGTGCCTGGAGTTTGACAGGGGGGATCTATGGCTACACCTTC. This encodes CAWSLTGGIYGYTF.

The rearrangement uses TRBV2 and TRBJ2-7; 8 bases align to TRBD2. CDR1 SNHLY and CDR2 FYNNEI come from the germline V gene. J gave up 7 bases and V 6 bases, and 5 bases lay outside the gene matches. The CDR3 is 12 residues long. As DNA, the CDR3 is TGTGCCAGCAGCGGGAGGGCGGGTGAGCAGTACTTC. Its protein is CASSGRAGEQYF.

The chain couples TRBV6-6 to TRBJ1-5; D is undetermined. Trimming removed 6 bases from V and 5 bases from J, with 11 bases in between. This CDR3 comprises 13 residues. In germline, CDR1 is MNHNY, CDR2 SVGAGI (reference sequence). For the CDR3, the DNA is TGTGCCAGCAGGGCTGCGCCCGATCAGCCCCAGCATTTT. Translated: CASRAAPDQPQHF.

The chain combines TRBV10-1 with TRBJ2-7; 8 bases are shared with TRBD2. Trimming at V came to 4 bases and at J to 5 bases, leaving 7 bases not matched to a gene. Germline V gene sequence: CDR1 WNHNN, CDR2 SYGVQD (reference sequence). The CDR3 is made up of 14 amino acids. This CDR3 reads CASSAGGPLHEQYF. The CDR3 DNA reads as TGCGCCAGCAGTGCGGGGGGGCCACTCCACGAGCAGTACTTC.

The chain carries TRBV5-4 and TRBJ2-7; D is unresolved. This CDR3 has 15 residues. Per the germline V gene, CDR1 is SGHNT and CDR2 is YYREEE (reference sequence). Trimming left V 4 bases short and J 3 bases short, with 17 bases between. CDR3 coding DNA: TGTGCCAGCAGCCTTATGGTAGGTCCGGGCTACGAGCAGTACTTC. As protein: CASSLMVGPGYEQYF.

The table lists this clone with a few counts. The genes are TRBV5-6 and TRBJ2-3; D is undetermined. The CDR3 loop spans 17 amino acids. CDR1 and CDR2 from the germline V gene are SGHDT and YYEEEE. V was trimmed by 3 bases and J by 4 bases, leaving 21 bases between them. CDR3 sequence: CASSYGQAAPGPDTQYF. The CDR3 DNA sequence: TGTGCCAGCAGCTATGGCCAGGCGGCGCCTGGCCCAGATACGCAGTATTTT.

The rearrangement joins TRBV5-6 to TRBJ2-3, with 8 bases fitting TRBD2. Per the germline V gene, CDR1 is SGHDT and CDR2 is YYEEEE. CDR3 length equals 15 residues. The ends lost 2 bases at V and 2 bases at J; junction bases unmatched: 4. The CDR3 DNA reads TGTGCCAGCAGCTTCCTTAGCGGGGTCACAGATACGCAGTATTTT. It specifies CASSFLSGVTDTQYF.

This sequence joins TRBV5-1 and TRBJ1-3; D perhaps matches TRBD1 (5 bases). Trimming removed 4 bases from V and 0 bases from J, with 14 bases in between. The germline V gene has CDR1 SGHRS and CDR2 YFSETQ. The CDR3 extends over 16 amino acids. CDR3: CASSNYLQDSGNTIYF. CDR3 bases: TGCGCCAGCAGCAATTACCTACAGGACTCTGGAAACACCATATATTTT.